These T cell receptor beta chains were read from a single sample in a study of chemoradiotherapy in HPV16-positive cancers. The repertoire was sequenced with immunoSEQ multiplex PCR; TCRdb's copy has only in-frame clones and lacks some. This sample has approximately 52,000 clones, with about 88% found just once. The sample here was blood, taken from a patient who underwent chemoradiotherapy. The receptors were sampled from a human donor with HPV-associated anogenital cancer. CDR3s include the opening cysteine and the closing phenylalanine or tryptophan. The D gene is left open where the match is weak. The size entry is marked missing in some rows and otherwise reads once, few, many or a size class.

D: -; V: TRBV9; J: TRBJ2-2; size: -; DNA: TGTGCCAGCAGCCCCCGGGCGAGCGCGGGCACCGGGGAGCTGTTTTTT; CDR3: CASSPRASAGTGELFF
D: TRBD1; V: TRBV9; J: TRBJ1-1; size: -; DNA: TGTGCCAGCAGCGTGGACGACAGGGGGGGCACTGAAGCTTTCTTT; CDR3: CASSVDDRGGTEAFF
D: TRBD1; V: TRBV7-3; J: TRBJ1-1; size: -; DNA: TGTGCCAGCAGCCCCGGACAGGGGACTGAAGCTTTCTTT; CDR3: CASSPGQGTEAFF
D: TRBD2; V: TRBV5-4; J: TRBJ2-5; size: -; DNA: TGTGCCAGCAGCTTGAGTAGCGGGGAGACCCAGTACTTC; CDR3: CASSLSSGETQYF
D: -; V: TRBV19; J: TRBJ2-7; size: few; DNA: TGTGCCAGTAGTAGTCGGGCCGGCAGCGAGCAGTACTTC; CDR3: CASSSRAGSEQYF
D: -; V: TRBV29-1; J: TRBJ2-1; size: -; DNA: TGCAGCGTTGAAGATTTGGCCACGACTCATGAGCAGTTCTTC; CDR3: CSVEDLATTHEQFF
D: -; V: TRBV6-5; J: TRBJ1-1; size: -; DNA: TGTGCCAGCAGTGCCCTCGGACAGTTTGAAGCTTTCTTT; CDR3: CASSALGQFEAFF
D: -; V: TRBV7-3; J: TRBJ2-3; size: -; DNA: TGTGCCAGCAGCCGTCGGACTAGCACAGATACGCAGTATTTT; CDR3: CASSRRTSTDTQYF
D: -; V: TRBV5-1; J: TRBJ1-2; size: -; DNA: TGCGCCAGCAGCCCGGAATCGGGAGGCTATGGCTACACCTTC; CDR3: CASSPESGGYGYTF
D: -; V: TRBV7-2; J: TRBJ2-7; size: -; DNA: TGTGCCAGCAGCGCCCCCTCTGGGGCCGAGCAGTACTTC; CDR3: CASSAPSGAEQYF
D: TRBD1; V: TRBV30; J: TRBJ2-3; size: -; DNA: TGTGCCTGGAGTGTAGGACAGGGGGTTGCAGATACGCAGTATTTT; CDR3: CAWSVGQGVADTQYF
D: -; V: TRBV6-1; J: TRBJ1-1; size: -; DNA: TGTGCCAGCAGCTTGGGGGTGCCCACTGAAGCTTTCTTT; CDR3: CASSLGVPTEAFF
D: -; V: TRBV5-4; J: TRBJ1-3; size: -; DNA: TGTGCCAGCAGCTCCGACAGTCCCGGGTCTGGAAACACCATATATTTT; CDR3: CASSSDSPGSGNTIYF
D: -; V: TRBV14; J: TRBJ2-7; size: -; DNA: TGTGCCAGCAGCCAAGTGGGTGGGGGTTTCGAGCAGTACTTC; CDR3: CASSQVGGGFEQYF
D: -; V: TRBV13; J: TRBJ2-1; size: few; DNA: TGTGCCAGCAGGGAGGGGGGGATCCCTCTTAGTTTCTTC; CDR3: CASREGGIPLSFF
D: TRBD1; V: TRBV10-3; J: TRBJ1-2; size: -; DNA: TGTGCCATCAGCGGGGGGACAGGGGCGAACTATGGCTACACCTTC; CDR3: CAISGGTGANYGYTF
D: -; V: TRBV5-8; J: TRBJ1-1; size: -; DNA: TGTGCCAGCAGCTTGGTCCGGGGGGTCGTTCAGAACACTGAAGCTTTCTTT; CDR3: CASSLVRGVVQNTEAFF
D: -; V: TRBV7-2; J: TRBJ1-6; size: -; DNA: TGTGCCAGCAGCTTACACGCGGGAAATTCACCCCTCCACTTT; CDR3: CASSLHAGNSPLHF
D: -; V: TRBV5-1; J: TRBJ2-2; size: -; DNA: TGCGCCAGCAGCTTGGGACAGCCGACCGGGGAGCTGTTTTTT; CDR3: CASSLGQPTGELFF
D: -; V: TRBV5-1; J: TRBJ2-6; size: -; DNA: TGCGCCAGCAGCTTTGGGTCGGCTGGGGCCAACGTCCTGACTTTC; CDR3: CASSFGSAGANVLTF
D: TRBD1; V: TRBV19; J: TRBJ1-2; size: -; DNA: TGTGCCAGTAGGATAAAACAGGGGGTCCTCGGCTACACCTTC; CDR3: CASRIKQGVLGYTF
D: TRBD2; V: TRBV10-3; J: TRBJ2-3; size: -; DNA: TGTGCCATCAGGGGAGGGAGTGTAGATACGCAGTATTTT; CDR3: CAIRGGSVDTQYF
D: -; V: TRBV6-5; J: TRBJ2-1; size: once; DNA: TGTGCCAGCAGTTACTCGATCCTGAATGAGCAGTTCTTC; CDR3: CASSYSILNEQFF
D: -; V: TRBV5-1; J: TRBJ2-7; size: -; DNA: TGCGCCAGCAGCTCTCAGACAGGGAGGGGCAACGAGCAGTACTTC; CDR3: CASSSQTGRGNEQYF
D: TRBD1; V: TRBV7-2; J: TRBJ1-1; size: -; DNA: TGTGCCAGCAACCCTCAGGACAGGGGGTCCTTGACTGAAGCTTTCTTT; CDR3: CASNPQDRGSLTEAFF
D: TRBD1; V: TRBV6-1; J: TRBJ1-6; size: -; DNA: TGTGCCAGCAGGCCACCCGGGACAGCCCACCTCCACTTT; CDR3: CASRPPGTAHLHF
D: -; V: TRBV18; J: TRBJ1-2; size: -; DNA: TGTGCCAGCTCACCACCGTTTGGAGGGACTAGCTATGGCTACACCTTC; CDR3: CASSPPFGGTSYGYTF
D: TRBD1; V: TRBV25-1; J: TRBJ1-2; size: -; DNA: TGTGCCAGCAGTCCAGGGGGTTCCCACTATGGCTACACCTTC; CDR3: CASSPGGSHYGYTF
D: TRBD1; V: TRBV5-5; J: TRBJ2-7; size: -; DNA: TGTGCCAGCAGCTTAGGGACAGGTACATCAATCGCCCACGAGCAGTACTTC; CDR3: CASSLGTGTSIAHEQYF
D: -; V: TRBV6-1; J: TRBJ2-7; size: -; DNA: TGTGCCAGCAGGGAGGGGGGGGCTGGCGAGCAGTACTTC; CDR3: CASREGGAGEQYF
D: -; V: TRBV14; J: TRBJ2-2; size: -; DNA: TGTGCCAGCAGCCAAGTTACCCAATCGAACACCGGGGAGCTGTTTTTT; CDR3: CASSQVTQSNTGELFF
D: -; V: TRBV28; J: TRBJ2-1; size: -; DNA: TGTGCCAGCAGTACACAGGCTAGCCTGTCTCCGTTCTTC; CDR3: CASSTQASLSPFF
D: -; V: TRBV30; J: TRBJ2-1; size: -; DNA: TGTGCCTGGTCACCACGGGATGAGCAGTTCTTC; CDR3: CAWSPRDEQFF
D: TRBD2; V: TRBV2; J: TRBJ2-7; size: -; DNA: TGTGCCAGCAGGGTAGCGGGAGACACCGAGCAGTACTTC; CDR3: CASRVAGDTEQYF
D: TRBD1; V: TRBV10-3; J: TRBJ1-6; size: -; DNA: TGTGCCATCAGTGAGTTCGGGACAGGGGTGAGCTCCTATAATTCACCCCTCCACTTT; CDR3: CAISEFGTGVSSYNSPLHF
D: -; V: TRBV9; J: TRBJ2-2; size: -; DNA: TGTGCCAGCAGCGCCAACAGTGAAGCGGGGGAGCTGTTTTTT; CDR3: CASSANSEAGELFF
D: TRBD2; V: TRBV27; J: TRBJ2-3; size: -; DNA: TGTGCCAGCTCGGGACTAGCGGGAGGAACGGATACGCAGTATTTT; CDR3: CASSGLAGGTDTQYF
D: -; V: TRBV5-4; J: TRBJ2-3; size: once; DNA: TGTGCCAGCAGGGGGACGGGGCGCACAGATACGCAGTATTTT; CDR3: CASRGTGRTDTQYF
D: TRBD1; V: TRBV7-3; J: TRBJ1-1; size: -; DNA: TGTGCCAGCAGCTTAAAGGGAGGGGGCTTGGCTTTCTTT; CDR3: CASSLKGGGLAFF
D: -; V: TRBV2; J: TRBJ1-5; size: few; DNA: TGTGCCAGCAGTGACGTTTCCTGGGATCAGCCCCAGCATTTT; CDR3: CASSDVSWDQPQHF
D: TRBD1; V: TRBV6-5; J: TRBJ2-7; size: -; DNA: TGTGCTAGCAAGAGGGGACAGAATTTTTACGAGCAGTACTTC; CDR3: CASKRGQNFYEQYF
D: -; V: TRBV10-2; J: TRBJ1-1; size: -; DNA: TGCGCCAGCAATGTCAGGTTGAACACTGAAGCTTTCTTT; CDR3: CASNVRLNTEAFF
D: TRBD2; V: TRBV7-6; J: TRBJ2-5; size: -; DNA: TGTGCCAGCAGGGGACTAGCGGGAGGGGAGACCCAGTACTTC; CDR3: CASRGLAGGETQYF
D: -; V: TRBV5-1; J: TRBJ2-3; size: -; DNA: TGCGCCAGCAGCCTCGGGACTGCTAACACAGATACGCAGTATTTT; CDR3: CASSLGTANTDTQYF
D: TRBD1; V: TRBV9; J: TRBJ2-7; size: -; DNA: TGTGCCAGCAGCGTAGGGGGTCAGGGGGCTCCCTACGAGCAGTACTTC; CDR3: CASSVGGQGAPYEQYF
D: -; V: TRBV6-5; J: TRBJ1-1; size: -; DNA: TGTGCCAGCTTTACAGGACGGAACACTGAAGCTTTCTTT; CDR3: CASFTGRNTEAFF
D: TRBD1; V: TRBV4-3; J: TRBJ2-7; size: -; DNA: TGCGCCAGCAGCCAAGATTGGGGACAGGGGGTGAGGGAGCAGTACTTC; CDR3: CASSQDWGQGVREQYF
D: -; V: TRBV10-2; J: TRBJ1-1; size: -; DNA: TGCGCCAGCATGGGGAACGACCGTTTTAACGCTGAAGCTTTCTTT; CDR3: CASMGNDRFNAEAFF
D: -; V: TRBV5-4; J: TRBJ1-1; size: -; DNA: TGTGCCAGCAGCCTACAGGGTTGGGACACTGAAGCTTTCTTT; CDR3: CASSLQGWDTEAFF